A single sample gave rise to the 2 T cell receptor beta chains below, sequenced in a study of OX40 agonist ivuxolimab in advanced cancers. Using immunoSEQ multiplex PCR, the repertoire was profiled, and TCRdb retains in-frame clones only, with some absent. The sample yields about 69,000 clones, around 90% seen once. Sequencing was performed on CD4+ or CD8+ T cells sorted from blood, taken in a trial of the OX40 agonist ivuxolimab. These receptor sequences come from an adult with an advanced solid tumor such as melanoma, head and neck, liver or kidney cancer.

This clone was seen more than once but under ten times. The chain joins TRBV2 to TRBJ2-2; D assignment may be TRBD1 or TRBD2 (5 bases each). Germline CDR1 reads SNHLY; CDR2 reads FYNNEI. Trimming removed 6 bases at V and 1 base at J, with 12 bases between. The CDR3 sequence is 15 residues long. CDR3 sequence: CASRGTGRNTGELFF. The CDR3 DNA reads TGTGCCAGCAGGGGGACCGGAAGGAACACCGGGGAGCTGTTTTTT.

This clone was seen once. V gene TRBV7-8 combines with J gene TRBJ2-1; TRBD2 might be the D (6 bases). From germline, CDR1 is SGHVS and CDR2 FQNEAQ. Deletions cut 2 bases from V and 5 bases from J, with 13 bases between. This CDR3 is built from 15 residues. CDR3 DNA sequence: TGTGCCAGCAGCTTACGGCTAGCGTTTAACAATGAGCAGTTCTTC. This sequence encodes CASSLRLAFNNEQFF.